The next 32 T cell receptor beta chains were all read from a single sample in a study of control samples from healthy donors and cancer patients. TCRdb keeps only in-frame clones here, not all; method: immunoSEQ multiplex PCR. The sample holds approximately 100,000 clones; around nine tenths are singletons and the top ten take approximately 20%. Sample: PBMCs. Receptor source: a man in his 60s with lung cancer.

The chain uses TRBV7-2 and TRBJ1-2; 8 bases map to TRBD1. Germline CDR1 and CDR2: SGHTA and FQGNSA. Trimming took 1 base from V and 3 from J; bases not matched to a gene: 4. This CDR3 contains 15 residues. The CDR3 DNA is TGTGCCAGCAGCTTAGGGACAGGGATCGACTATGGCTACACCTTC. Its translation: CASSLGTGIDYGYTF.

The chain recombines TRBV19 with TRBJ1-3; D is undetermined. Germline V gene lookup returns CDR1 LNHDA and CDR2 SQIVND (reference sequence). This CDR3 contains 14 residues. Trimming stripped 7 bases from V and 0 bases from J, with 10 bases between. CDR3 protein: CASIPTFSGNTIYF. Here the CDR3 DNA reads TGTGCCAGTATTCCGACCTTCTCTGGAAACACCATATATTTT.

For the CDR3, the DNA is TGTGCCAGCGAGGGAATTCGCTATAGCAATCAGCCCCAGCATTTT. Its protein product is CASEGIRYSNQPQHF. This chain connects TRBV2 to TRBJ1-5, with D unclear. From germline, CDR1 is SNHLY and CDR2 FYNNEI. The length of the CDR3 is 15 residues. Trimming took off 8 bases at V and 0 bases at J, with 14 bases between the two ends.

The chain couples TRBV2 to TRBJ2-5; D is ambiguous. The CDR3 length is 14 residues. The germline V gene encodes CDR1 SNHLY and CDR2 FYNNEI. Between the trimmed V and J ends, which lost 5 bases and 2 bases, there was a span of 12 bases. CDR3 in DNA: TGTGCCAGCAGTTCTTCAAGACTTCAAGAGACCCAGTACTTC. It encodes CASSSSRLQETQYF. The full variable domain, with the rest looked up from reference TRBV2 and TRBJ2-5, is EPEVTQTPSHQVTQMGQEVILRCVPISNHLYFYWYRQILGQKVEFLVSFYNNEISEKSEIFDDQFSVERPDGSNFTLKIRSTKLEDSAMYFCASSSSRLQETQYFGPGTRLLVL.

The V gene is TRBV7-9, the J gene TRBJ1-1; D possibly corresponds to TRBD1 (6 bases). Germline V lookup: CDR1 SEHNR, CDR2 FQNEAQ (reference sequence). This CDR3 has 13 amino acids. Trimming removed 3 bases from V and 2 bases from J, with 7 bases in between. As DNA, the CDR3 is TGTGCCAGCAGCTTCAGGGGAAACACTGAAGCTTTCTTT. Amino acid sequence: CASSFRGNTEAFF.

The V and J genes are TRBV11-2 and TRBJ1-2, with D possibly being TRBD1 (6 bases). The V end was cut by 5 bases, the J end by 4 bases, with 14 bases between. CDR1 and CDR2 (germline): SGHAT, FQNNGV. The CDR3 spans 14 residues. The CDR3 DNA follows: TGTGCCAGCAGCGCCTGGACAGATCCCTATGGCTACACCTTC. Translated, it gives CASSAWTDPYGYTF.

The V and J genes are TRBV3-1 (or the pseudogene TRBV3-2) and TRBJ2-7; possibly TRBD2 for D (7 bases). This CDR3 comprises 16 residues. V was pared by 1 base and J by 3 bases, with 16 bases between. CDR1 and CDR2 (germline): LGHDT, YNNKEL (reference sequence). The CDR3 sequence is CASSQGEGDYRYEQYF. The CDR3 coding sequence is TGTGCCAGCAGCCAAGGGGAGGGGGATTACCGCTACGAGCAGTACTTC.

This clone has only one observation. Here the CDR3 DNA reads TGCGCCAGCAGAAGGACGGGGGGCCCCTACAATGAGCAGTTCTTC. It is translated as CASRRTGGPYNEQFF. V gene TRBV5-1 combines with J gene TRBJ2-1; perhaps TRBD2 as D (7 bases). Germline values: CDR1 SGHRS, CDR2 YFSETQ. The CDR3 totals 15 residues. The ends were cut back, 5 bases at V and 2 bases at J, with 14 bases in the middle.

This clone occurred a few times. The V and J genes are TRBV5-4 and TRBJ2-7; D call uncertain. Germline CDR1 is SGHNT and CDR2 is YYREEE (reference sequence). Trimming left V 0 bases short and J 4 bases short, with 8 bases between. The CDR3 is 13 amino acids. CDR3 nucleotides: TGTGCCAGCAGCTTGGGAGCAGAGTACGAGCAGTACGTC. It encodes CASSLGAEYEQYV.

The V and J genes are TRBV9 and TRBJ2-1; 12 nucleotides match TRBD1. The length of the CDR3 is 15 residues. Germline V lookup: CDR1 SGDLS, CDR2 YYNGEE. With 0 bases clipped from V and 7 bases from J, the junction kept 2 bases outside the gene matches. CDR3: CASSVEGQGANEQFF. The CDR3 nucleotides read TGTGCCAGCAGCGTAGAGGGACAGGGGGCGAATGAGCAGTTCTTC.

DNA for the CDR3: TGTGCCAGCAGCCCTAGCGGGGGGGCATGGGAGACCCAGTACTTC. It codes for CASSPSGGAWETQYF. V and J are TRBV7-3 and TRBJ2-5, with 12 bases identical to TRBD2. Germline V gene data show CDR1 as SGHTA and CDR2 as FQGTGA. The CDR3 runs 15 residues. The junction had 6 bases not matched to a gene; V was cut back by 5 bases and J by 5 bases.

The V and J genes are TRBV4-1 and TRBJ2-5; D is unclear. Germline lookup yields CDR1 MGHRA and CDR2 YSYEKL. V lost 4 bases to trimming and J lost 2 bases, with 8 bases between them. The length of the CDR3 is 13 residues. The DNA for the CDR3 is TGCGCCAGCAGCCTTGTATGGCAAGAGACCCAGTACTTC. It yields the protein CASSLVWQETQYF.

The genes are TRBV4-1 and TRBJ1-1; D is perhaps TRBD1 (5 bases). CDR3 size: 16 residues. CDR1 is MGHRA, CDR2 YSYEKL, per germline. V was pared by 0 bases and J by 1 base, with 12 bases between. CDR3 nucleotides: TGCGCCAGCAGCCAAGAAGTCCCGACAGAGAACACTGAAGCTTTCTTT. As protein: CASSQEVPTENTEAFF.

This rearrangement joins TRBV5-1 to TRBJ2-5, with D tentatively TRBD1 (6 bases). Trimming shortened V by 5 bases and J by 0 bases, and 11 bases separated the two germline ends. The germline CDR1 and CDR2 sequences are SGHRS and YFSETQ. The CDR3 totals 14 residues. The CDR3 here is CASSYQGNQETQYF. The CDR3 bases are TGCGCCAGCAGTTATCAGGGGAACCAAGAGACCCAGTACTTC.

The chain recombines TRBV7-2 with TRBJ1-4; D remains unclear. Per the germline V gene, CDR1 is SGHTA and CDR2 is FQGNSA. The V and J ends lost 4 bases and 0 bases respectively, with 18 bases between them. The CDR3 loop spans 18 amino acids. The CDR3 reads CASSSRLLDFATNEKLFF. Here the CDR3 DNA reads TGTGCCAGCAGCTCCCGACTCTTAGACTTTGCAACTAATGAAAAACTGTTTTTT.

This clone was seen a handful of times. V gene TRBV5-1 combines with J gene TRBJ2-3, with D tentatively TRBD1 (6 bases). This CDR3 contains 14 residues. The germline V and J ends were trimmed by 0 bases and 2 bases, with 7 bases remaining between them. Germline-derived CDR1 and CDR2 are SGHRS and YFSETQ. In DNA, the CDR3 is TGCGCCAGCAGCTTGGGGACAGCCACAGATACGCAGTATTTT. It translates to CASSLGTATDTQYF.

This chain joins TRBV7-2 and TRBJ1-1; D is uncertain. The V gene's germline CDR1 is SGHTA and CDR2 FQGNSA. V gave up 2 bases and J gave up 1 base, with 5 bases separating them. The CDR3 totals 13 residues. DNA for the CDR3: TGTGCCAGCAGCTTACTAGGGAACACTGAAGCTTTCTTT. Its translation: CASSLLGNTEAFF. The full variable domain, completed using reference TRBV7-2 and TRBJ1-1, is GAGVSQSPSNKVTEKGKDVELRCDPISGHTALYWYRQSLGQGLEFLIYFQGNSAPDKSGLPSDRFSAERTGGSVSTLTIQRTQQEDSAVYLCASSLLGNTEAFFGQGTRLTVV.

J is TRBJ2-2 and V is TRBV29-1; 8 bases agree with TRBD1. Germline trimming cut 2 bases from V and 5 bases from J; bases unmatched to any gene: 19. CDR1 is SQVTM and CDR2 is ANQGSEA in the germline V gene. This CDR3 contains 19 residues. CDR3 loop: CSVEKAHSPGQEITGELFF. The CDR3 region has the DNA TGCAGCGTTGAAAAGGCACATTCTCCGGGACAGGAGATAACCGGGGAGCTGTTTTTT.

The sample holds a few counts of this clone. The chain employs TRBV18 and TRBJ2-3; tentative D call: TRBD1 (5 bases). From germline, CDR1 is KGHSH and CDR2 LQKENI. The length of the CDR3 is 11 residues. Trimming removed 3 bases at V and 12 bases at J, with 10 bases between. The CDR3 nucleotides are TGTGCCAGCTCACCGGACATTCATCAGTATTTT. Its translation is CASSPDIHQYF.

The chain couples TRBV12-3 or TRBV12-4 to TRBJ2-5; D gene unclear. This CDR3 comprises 12 residues. The V and J ends lost 4 bases and 5 bases respectively, with 8 bases between them. In DNA, the CDR3 is TGTGCCAGCAGTTCCCGCGCGGAGACCCAGTACTTC. This encodes CASSSRAETQYF.

This chain connects TRBV6-5 to TRBJ1-1; 9 positions agree with TRBD1. Losses at the gene ends were 6 bases for V and 0 bases for J; bases not matched to a gene: 5. The CDR3 has 15 amino acids. Germline CDR1 and CDR2: MNHEY and SVGAGI. The DNA for the CDR3 is TGTGCCAGCAGCCTACAGGGGGCGTTGAACACTGAAGCTTTCTTT. It translates to CASSLQGALNTEAFF.

This chain joins TRBV5-1 and TRBJ1-2; D is uncertain. V was clipped by 0 bases and J by 2 bases, with 8 bases between them. The length of the CDR3 is 14 residues. Germline CDR1 reads SGHRS; CDR2 reads YFSETQ. CDR3 sequence reads: CASSLEPPNYGYTF. Here the CDR3 DNA reads TGCGCCAGCAGCTTGGAGCCGCCGAACTATGGCTACACCTTC.

V gene TRBV12-3 or TRBV12-4 combines with J gene TRBJ1-2, with D possibly matching TRBD1 (5 bases). V was cut by 6 bases and J by 6 bases, with 14 bases left in between. The CDR3 sequence is 13 residues long. The DNA for the CDR3 is TGTGCCAGCAGCCCAAGGGCGGGGGATGGCTACACCTTC. Translating gives CASSPRAGDGYTF.

The V call is TRBV12-3 or TRBV12-4, the J call TRBJ1-1, with TRBD1 matching over 7 bases. The CDR3 sequence is 13 residues long. The J segment lost 4 bases and the V segment lost 2 bases, leaving 1 base of the junction unmatched. The CDR3 DNA reads as TGTGCCAGCAGTTTAAACAGGGGCACTGAAGCTTTCTTT. As protein: CASSLNRGTEAFF.

This chain links TRBV13 with TRBJ2-3; the D is unclear. Per the germline V gene, CDR1 is PRHDT and CDR2 is FYEKMQ (reference sequence). The length of the CDR3 is 16 residues. Trimming removed 1 base from V and 4 bases from J, with 15 bases in between. CDR3 in DNA: TGTGCCAGCAGCTTAGTGGGCACCCCTTTCGCAGATACGCAGTATTTT. It specifies CASSLVGTPFADTQYF.

V is TRBV5-1 and J is TRBJ2-1; D may be TRBD2 (6 bases). The length of the CDR3 is 15 residues. Germline CDR1 SGHRS, CDR2 YFSETQ. The germline V and J ends were trimmed by 0 bases and 3 bases, with 10 bases remaining between them. The CDR3: CASSLDLALYNEQFF. DNA for the CDR3: TGCGCCAGCAGCTTGGACCTAGCGCTCTACAATGAGCAGTTCTTC.

The chain has TRBV7-6 and TRBJ2-1; no clear D. This CDR3 contains 15 residues. V dropped 3 bases and J dropped 2 bases, with 11 bases sitting between them. Germline CDR1 and CDR2: SGHVS and FNYEAQ. The DNA of the CDR3 is TGTGCCAGCAGCTTCAAAGCAGTAGCCTACAATGAGCAGTTCTTC. It translates to CASSFKAVAYNEQFF.

This chain links TRBV2 with TRBJ1-6; TRBD1 is a possible D gene (6 bases). This CDR3 is 14 amino acids long. Per germline, CDR1 SNHLY and CDR2 FYNNEI. The germline V and J ends were trimmed by 3 bases and 9 bases, with 12 bases remaining between them. CDR3 loop: CASSDRGIGSPLHF. Written as DNA, the CDR3 is TGTGCCAGCAGTGACAGGGGCATAGGTTCACCCCTCCACTTT.

The chain joins TRBV6-1 to TRBJ2-1, with 9 nucleotides matching TRBD1. Losses at the gene ends were 2 bases for V and 0 bases for J; bases not matched to a gene: 8. The CDR3 sequence is 18 residues long. The germline V gene has CDR1 MNHNS and CDR2 SASEGT. In nucleotides, the CDR3 is TGTGCCAGCAGTGAATTGGGACAGGGAATGAGCTCCTACAATGAGCAGTTCTTC. Protein sequence: CASSELGQGMSSYNEQFF.

The chain has TRBV5-1 and TRBJ2-2; 13 bases match TRBD2. The CDR3 is 16 amino acids. V trimming: 3 bases; J trimming: 7 bases; junction bases outside the gene matches: 6. The germline gives CDR1 SGHRS, CDR2 YFSETQ. The CDR3 loop reads CASSSGLAGLIGELFF. CDR3 coding DNA: TGCGCCAGCAGCTCGGGACTAGCGGGGTTGATCGGGGAGCTGTTTTTT.

The chain uses TRBV24-1 and TRBJ1-6; D is perhaps TRBD1 (5 bases). This CDR3 contains 14 residues. The germline V gene has CDR1 KGHDR and CDR2 SFDVKD. V was clipped by 5 bases and J by 7 bases, with 11 bases between them. DNA for the CDR3: TGTGCCACCAGTGGTGCGGGGACCAATTCACCCCTCCACTTT. Its translation: CATSGAGTNSPLHF.

The chain recombines TRBV6-1 with TRBJ1-3; D remains ambiguous. The CDR3 sequence is 15 residues long. With 1 base removed from V and 5 bases from J, the gap between germline ends came to 12 bases. Germline CDR1 and CDR2: MNHNS and SASEGT. CDR3 in amino acids: CASSEEVQVRNTIYF. In DNA form, the CDR3 reads TGTGCCAGCAGTGAAGAGGTTCAGGTGCGAAACACCATATATTTT.